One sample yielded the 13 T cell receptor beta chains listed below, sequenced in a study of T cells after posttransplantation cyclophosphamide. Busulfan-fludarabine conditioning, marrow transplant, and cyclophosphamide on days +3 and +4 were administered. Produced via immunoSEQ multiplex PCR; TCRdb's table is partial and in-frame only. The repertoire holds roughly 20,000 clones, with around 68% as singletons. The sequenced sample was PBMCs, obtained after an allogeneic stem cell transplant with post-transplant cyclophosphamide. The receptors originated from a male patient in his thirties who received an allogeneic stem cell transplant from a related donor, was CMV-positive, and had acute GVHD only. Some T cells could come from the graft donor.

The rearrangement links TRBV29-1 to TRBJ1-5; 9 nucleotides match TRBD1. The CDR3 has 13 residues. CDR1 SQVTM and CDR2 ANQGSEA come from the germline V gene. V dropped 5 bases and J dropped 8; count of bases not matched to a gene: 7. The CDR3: CSVSGQGGEPQHF. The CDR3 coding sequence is TGCAGCGTTTCGGGACAGGGAGGAGAGCCCCAGCATTTT.

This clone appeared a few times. The CDR3 DNA sequence: TGTGCCAGCAGGCCCGTAGCAGGGTTTGCCTCCGGGGAGCTGTTTTTT. Its translation is CASRPVAGFASGELFF. This sequence joins TRBV11-2 and TRBJ2-2; D is possibly TRBD1 (5 bases). Germline V gives CDR1 SGHAT, CDR2 FQNNGV. The V and J ends lost 6 bases and 6 bases respectively, with 20 bases between them. The CDR3 spans 16 residues.

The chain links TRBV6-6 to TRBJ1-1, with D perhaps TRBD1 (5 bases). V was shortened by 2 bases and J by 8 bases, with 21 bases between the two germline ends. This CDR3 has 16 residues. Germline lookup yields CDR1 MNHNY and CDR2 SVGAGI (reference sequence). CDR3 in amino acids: CASSYPSRTGTVEAFF. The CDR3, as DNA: TGTGCCAGCAGTTACCCCTCGCGTACAGGTACCGTCGAAGCTTTCTTT.

CDR3 sequence (DNA): TGTGCCAGCAGCCAAGATGCAGGGGGCTTGGAGACCCAGTACTTC. Protein sequence: CASSQDAGGLETQYF. This rearrangement joins TRBV14 to TRBJ2-5; 8 bases are shared with TRBD1. The CDR3 runs to 15 residues. CDR1 is SGHDN, CDR2 FVKESK, per germline. V lost 0 bases and J lost 5; bases outside the gene matches: 5.

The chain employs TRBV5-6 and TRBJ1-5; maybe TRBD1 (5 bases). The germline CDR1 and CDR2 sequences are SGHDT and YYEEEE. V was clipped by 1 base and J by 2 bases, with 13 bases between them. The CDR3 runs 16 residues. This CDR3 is CASSLWQGYGNQPQHF. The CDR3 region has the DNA TGTGCCAGCAGCTTGTGGCAGGGCTACGGCAATCAGCCCCAGCATTTT.

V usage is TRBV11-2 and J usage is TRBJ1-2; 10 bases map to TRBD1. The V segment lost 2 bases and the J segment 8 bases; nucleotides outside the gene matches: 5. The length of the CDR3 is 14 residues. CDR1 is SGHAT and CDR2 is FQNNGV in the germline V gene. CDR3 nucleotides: TGTGCCAGCAGCTTAAGGGACAGGGGATCCGGCTACACCTTC. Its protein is CASSLRDRGSGYTF.

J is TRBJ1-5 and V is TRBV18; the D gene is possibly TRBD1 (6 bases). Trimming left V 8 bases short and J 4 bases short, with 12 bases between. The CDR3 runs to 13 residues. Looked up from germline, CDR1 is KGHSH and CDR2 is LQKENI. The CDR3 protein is CASAGQGNQPQHF. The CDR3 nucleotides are TGTGCCAGCGCAGGGCAGGGGAATCAGCCCCAGCATTTT.

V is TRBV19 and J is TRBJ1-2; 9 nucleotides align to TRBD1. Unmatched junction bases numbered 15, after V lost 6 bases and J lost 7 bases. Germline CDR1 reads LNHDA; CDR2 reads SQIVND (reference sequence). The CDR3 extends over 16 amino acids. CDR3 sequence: CASRSSERQGVSGYTF. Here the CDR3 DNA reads TGTGCCAGTAGGTCCTCGGAGAGACAGGGGGTATCTGGCTACACCTTC.

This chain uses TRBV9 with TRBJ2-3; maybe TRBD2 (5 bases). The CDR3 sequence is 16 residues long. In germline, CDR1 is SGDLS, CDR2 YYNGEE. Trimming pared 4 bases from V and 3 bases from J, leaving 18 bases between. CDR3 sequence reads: CASSPRSSAGTDTQYF. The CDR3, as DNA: TGTGCCAGCAGCCCCCGCTCCTCGGCGGGTACAGATACGCAGTATTTT.

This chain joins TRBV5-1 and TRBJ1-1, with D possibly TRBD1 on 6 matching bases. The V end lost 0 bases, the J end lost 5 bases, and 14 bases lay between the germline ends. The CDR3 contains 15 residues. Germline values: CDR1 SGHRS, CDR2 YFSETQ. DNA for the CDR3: TGCGCCAGCAGCTTGGCGGGACAAATTGTGACTGAAGCTTTCTTT. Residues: CASSLAGQIVTEAFF.

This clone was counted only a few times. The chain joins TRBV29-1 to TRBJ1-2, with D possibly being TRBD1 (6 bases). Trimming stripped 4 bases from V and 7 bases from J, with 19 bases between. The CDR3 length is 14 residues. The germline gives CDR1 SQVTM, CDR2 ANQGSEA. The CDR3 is CSVGPRDTRTGYTF. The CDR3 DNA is TGCAGCGTTGGCCCCCGGGACACTAGAACTGGCTACACCTTC.

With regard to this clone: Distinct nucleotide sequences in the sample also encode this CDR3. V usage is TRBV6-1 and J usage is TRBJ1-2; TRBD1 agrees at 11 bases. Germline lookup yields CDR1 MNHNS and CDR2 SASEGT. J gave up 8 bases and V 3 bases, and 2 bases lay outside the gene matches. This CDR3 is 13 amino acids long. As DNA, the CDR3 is TGTGCCAGCAGTGACCGGGACAGGGGGGGCTACACCTTC. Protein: CASSDRDRGGYTF.

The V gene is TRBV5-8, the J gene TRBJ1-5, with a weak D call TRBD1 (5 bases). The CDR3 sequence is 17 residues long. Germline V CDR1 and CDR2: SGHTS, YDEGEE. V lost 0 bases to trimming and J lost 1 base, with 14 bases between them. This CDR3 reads CASSLVAGWGSNQPQHF. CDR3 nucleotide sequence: TGTGCCAGCAGCTTGGTAGCGGGGTGGGGCAGCAATCAGCCCCAGCATTTT.